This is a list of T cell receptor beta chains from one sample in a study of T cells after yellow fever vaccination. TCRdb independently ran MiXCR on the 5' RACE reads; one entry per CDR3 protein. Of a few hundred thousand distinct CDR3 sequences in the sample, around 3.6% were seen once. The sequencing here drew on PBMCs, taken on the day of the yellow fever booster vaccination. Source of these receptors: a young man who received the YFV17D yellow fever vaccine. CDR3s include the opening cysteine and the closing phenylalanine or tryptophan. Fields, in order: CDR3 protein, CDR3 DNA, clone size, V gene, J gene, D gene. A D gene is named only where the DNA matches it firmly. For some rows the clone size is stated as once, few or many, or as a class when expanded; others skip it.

CDR3: CASRTVYGYTF; DNA: TGTGCCAGCCGGACTGTCTATGGCTACACCTTC; size: NA; V: TRBV12-3/TRBV12-4; J: TRBJ1-2; D: NA
CDR3: CASSPGGQGIYEQYF; DNA: TGTGCCAGCAGCCCAGGCGGACAGGGCATCTACGAGCAGTACTTC; size: few; V: TRBV4-2; J: TRBJ2-7; D: TRBD1
CDR3: CASSWSGTDNEQFF; DNA: TGTGCCAGCAGTTGGTCCGGGACAGACAATGAGCAGTTCTTC; size: NA; V: TRBV12-3/TRBV12-4; J: TRBJ2-1; D: TRBD1
CDR3: CASSVFSGTEAFF; DNA: TGTGCCAGCAGTGTCTTTTCAGGGACTGAAGCTTTCTTT; size: few; V: TRBV25-1; J: TRBJ1-1; D: NA
CDR3: CASSPEGLAYETQYF; DNA: TGTGCCAGCAGCCCCGAGGGCCTAGCATATGAGACCCAGTACTTC; size: many; V: TRBV7-2; J: TRBJ2-5; D: NA
CDR3: CASSLEAAGLNTEAFF; DNA: TGCGCCAGCAGCTTGGAGGCGGCGGGGCTGAACACTGAAGCTTTCTTT; size: few; V: TRBV5-1; J: TRBJ1-1; D: NA
CDR3: CASSYTASGTGYEQYF; DNA: TGTGCCAGCAGTTACACGGCCTCCGGGACAGGCTACGAGCAGTACTTC; size: many; V: TRBV6-5; J: TRBJ2-7; D: TRBD1
CDR3: CATSKRFGTGNQPQHF; DNA: TGTGCCACCAGCAAGAGGTTCGGGACAGGGAATCAGCCCCAGCATTTT; size: NA; V: TRBV15; J: TRBJ1-5; D: TRBD1
CDR3: CASRRDTQGNQPQHF; DNA: TGCGCCAGCAGGCGGGACACCCAGGGCAATCAGCCCCAGCATTTT; size: NA; V: TRBV5-1; J: TRBJ1-5; D: NA
CDR3: CASSQDRQSLQYF; DNA: TGTGCCAGCAGCCAAGATCGGCAGAGCCTTCAGTACTTC; size: NA; V: TRBV14; J: TRBJ2-7; D: NA
CDR3: CASSLESSPLHF; DNA: TGCGCCAGCAGCTTGGAGAGTTCACCCCTCCACTTT; size: many; V: TRBV5-1; J: TRBJ1-6; D: NA
CDR3: CASPGPGRSTGELFF; DNA: TGTGCCAGCCCGGGCCCGGGAAGATCCACCGGGGAGCTGTTTTTT; size: many; V: TRBV18; J: TRBJ2-2; D: NA
CDR3: CASSFGGRDTQYF; DNA: TGTGCCAGCAGCTTCGGGGGTCGAGATACGCAGTATTTT; size: many; V: TRBV7-3; J: TRBJ2-3; D: NA
CDR3: CSARTGGNEKLFF; DNA: TGCAGTGCTAGGACAGGGGGGAATGAAAAACTGTTTTTT; size: many; V: TRBV20-1; J: TRBJ1-4; D: TRBD1
CDR3: CASSLAPAGGVQPQHF; DNA: TGTGCCAGCAGCTTAGCGCCGGCAGGGGGCGTTCAGCCCCAGCATTTT; size: few; V: TRBV7-8; J: TRBJ1-5; D: TRBD1